The rows below give T cell receptor beta chains drawn from one sample of a study of graft-versus-host responses after intestinal transplantation. Only in-frame clones appear in the TCRdb table, and some are missing; sequencing was by immunoSEQ multiplex PCR. The data hold tens of thousands of clones, with about two fifths observed a single time. The sequencing here drew on alloreactive CD8+ T cells from a mixed lymphocyte reaction culture, taken before transplantation. Receptor source: a human patient who was an organ donor for intestinal transplantation. CDR3s include the opening cysteine and the closing phenylalanine or tryptophan. Each record gives: D gene, V gene, J gene, clone size, CDR3 DNA, CDR3 protein. D genes are given only for firm matches. Clone size appears in some rows only: once, few, many, or a class for an expanded clone.

.	TRBV5-5	TRBJ1-5	.	TGTGCCAGCAGCTTAGGTCTAGTCAGGGTTAGCAATCAGCCCCAGCATTTT	CASSLGLVRVSNQPQHF
TRBD2	TRBV30	TRBJ2-1	few	TGTGCCTGGAGTGGATGGAGCGGGACGAACAATGAGCAGTTCTTC	CAWSGWSGTNNEQFF
.	TRBV5-3	TRBJ2-1	few	TGTGCCAGAAAGAGCCAGGGACGCTACAATGAGCAGTTCTTC	CARKSQGRYNEQFF
TRBD2	TRBV19	TRBJ2-1	.	TGTGCCAGTAGTATAGGGACTAGCTCCTACAATGAGCAGTTCTTC	CASSIGTSSYNEQFF
TRBD1	TRBV4-2	TRBJ2-7	.	TGTGCCAGCAGCGAAGGACCGGGACAGAGCTCCTACGAGCAGTACTTC	CASSEGPGQSSYEQYF
TRBD2	TRBV29-1	TRBJ2-7	.	TGCAGCGCTATCCTAGCGGGGCCTTACGAGCAGTACTTC	CSAILAGPYEQYF
.	TRBV28	TRBJ1-4	few	TGTGCCAGCAGTTGGACAGCAACTAATGAAAAACTGTTTTTT	CASSWTATNEKLFF
TRBD2	TRBV2	TRBJ2-5	.	TGTGCCAGCAGCCAGGGTCTAGCGGGAGAAGAGACCCAGTACTTC	CASSQGLAGEETQYF
.	TRBV4-2	TRBJ2-1	few	TGTGCCAGCAGCCTGGACAATGAGCAGTTCTTC	CASSLDNEQFF
TRBD1	TRBV9	TRBJ1-1	.	TGTGCCAGCAGCGTAGCCGCAGGGGGGAACACTGAAGCTTTCTTT	CASSVAAGGNTEAFF
.	TRBV6-1	TRBJ1-6	.	TGTGCCAGCAGTGAAGCGCTGATTAGAACAGGGATAGGTTCACCCCTCCACTTT	CASSEALIRTGIGSPLHF
.	TRBV19	TRBJ1-5	few	TGTGCCAGTAGCCCATACAGGGCCTATCAGCCCCAGCATTTT	CASSPYRAYQPQHF
.	TRBV28	TRBJ1-1	.	TGTGCCAGCAGTCCCAATACACCTTTGAACACTGAAGCTTTCTTT	CASSPNTPLNTEAFF
.	TRBV29-1	TRBJ1-2	.	TGCAGCGTTGAAGGGGGGCCCCGCCACGGCTACACCTTC	CSVEGGPRHGYTF
TRBD1	TRBV6-5	TRBJ2-3	few	TGTGCCAGCAGAGGACAGGGGGTCACAGATACGCAGTATTTT	CASRGQGVTDTQYF
TRBD1	TRBV7-9	TRBJ2-7	.	TGTGCCAGCAGCACCCGGGACAGGGTGGACGAGCAGTACTTC	CASSTRDRVDEQYF
.	TRBV13	TRBJ2-2	few	TGTGCCAGCAGCTTACAGGACTTCAGCACCGGGGAGCTGTTTTTT	CASSLQDFSTGELFF
TRBD1	TRBV27	TRBJ1-5	.	TGTGCCAGCCCTACAGACAGGGAACGCAATCAGCCCCAGCATTTT	CASPTDRERNQPQHF
.	TRBV7-9	TRBJ1-1	few	TGTGCCAGCAGCCCAGCGAACACTGAAGCTTTCTTT	CASSPANTEAFF
TRBD2	TRBV2	TRBJ2-3	few	TGTGCCAGCAGTGACACTAGCGGCTACACAGATACGCAGTATTTT	CASSDTSGYTDTQYF
TRBD1	TRBV7-4	TRBJ2-7	few	TGTGCCAGCAGCTTCACACGGGACAGGGGGCTGTACGAGCAGTACTTC	CASSFTRDRGLYEQYF
.	TRBV5-1	TRBJ2-1	few	TGCGCCAGCAGCTTGTTTATCCTAGGTATCTACAATGAGCAGTTCTTC	CASSLFILGIYNEQFF
.	TRBV13	TRBJ2-5	.	TGTGCCAGCAGCTTTAGGAATGTAGCGGACCCTGAGACCCAGTACTTC	CASSFRNVADPETQYF
.	TRBV11-2	TRBJ2-7	.	TGTGCCAGCAGCTACGCCAACTACGAGCAGTACTTC	CASSYANYEQYF
.	TRBV7-9	TRBJ2-5	.	TGTGCCAGCAGCTTAGGGCCTATCCAATTCGAGACCCAGTACTTC	CASSLGPIQFETQYF
TRBD1	TRBV4-1	TRBJ1-1	.	TGCGCCAGCAGCCAAGAGACAGGGGATGGGCGGTGGGCTTTCTTT	CASSQETGDGRWAFF
.	TRBV19	TRBJ1-1	.	TGTGCCAGTAGGAAGATAGGGGTGAACACTGAAGCTTTCTTT	CASRKIGVNTEAFF
.	TRBV19	TRBJ1-1	medium-sized	TGTGCCAGTAGTATAGAAGGGGCGTACACTGAAGCTTTCTTT	CASSIEGAYTEAFF
TRBD2	TRBV5-4	TRBJ2-7	once	TGTGCCAGCAGCCAGGCCGGGACTAGCCGAAACGAGCAGTACTTC	CASSQAGTSRNEQYF
.	TRBV9	TRBJ1-2	few	TGTGCCCGCAGGTCTAGTGGGGGGGCGCGGTATGGCTACACCTTC	CARRSSGGARYGYTF
.	TRBV27	TRBJ1-2	.	TGTGCCAGCAGTTTTATCGGGGGCTCCTATGGCTACACCTTC	CASSFIGGSYGYTF
TRBD2	TRBV4-1	TRBJ2-1	.	TGCGCCAGCAGCCAAAGGACTAGCGGGAGTTTTGGTGAGCAGTTCTTC	CASSQRTSGSFGEQFF
.	TRBV5-6	TRBJ1-2	.	TGTGCCAGCAGCTTGTGGGGATCCGACTATGGCTACACCTTC	CASSLWGSDYGYTF
TRBD1	TRBV10-3	TRBJ1-6	.	TGTGCCATCAGTGAAGACGACAGGGATTCGGATAATTCACCCCTCCACTTT	CAISEDDRDSDNSPLHF
.	TRBV6-5	TRBJ2-5	few	TGTGCCAGCAGTTCCACTCTCGGACAGCAAGAGACCCAGTACTTC	CASSSTLGQQETQYF
.	TRBV1	TRBJ2-1	.	TGCACCAGCAGCCAAGATCGTCGGGCCCCCTCCTACAATGAGCAGTTCTTC	CTSSQDRRAPSYNEQFF
.	TRBV30	TRBJ1-1	few	TGTGCCTGGAGTGCGACAGAAATTACTGAAGCTTTCTTT	CAWSATEITEAFF
.	TRBV25-1	TRBJ2-1	few	TGTGCCAGCATTCCATCCAGCTCCTACAATGAGCAGTTCTTC	CASIPSSSYNEQFF
TRBD1	TRBV11-2	TRBJ2-5	few	TGTGCCAGCAGCTTAGTAGCGACAGGGGAAGAGACCCAGTACTTC	CASSLVATGEETQYF
TRBD1	TRBV28	TRBJ1-5	.	TGTGCCAGCAGTTCCGGGACAGAACTTAATAGCAATCAGCCCCAGCATTTT	CASSSGTELNSNQPQHF
.	TRBV6-5	TRBJ1-2	few	TGTGCCAGCAGCCCAGCGCTTAACTATGGCTACACCTTC	CASSPALNYGYTF
.	TRBV6-6	TRBJ1-2	.	TGTGCCAGCAGTTACTCGGGGGACGGATTTATCGATGGCTACACCTTC	CASSYSGDGFIDGYTF
.	TRBV30	TRBJ2-7	.	TGTGCCTGGAGTTTAGGACAGACCTACGAGCAGTACTTC	CAWSLGQTYEQYF
.	TRBV7-2	TRBJ1-2	.	TGTGCCAGCAGCCCTCGGACGTATTCCGGGTACACCTTC	CASSPRTYSGYTF
.	TRBV4-2	TRBJ1-2	.	TGTGCCAGCAGCCATCGGGGGTTAGGCTACACCTTC	CASSHRGLGYTF
TRBD2	TRBV14	TRBJ2-5	few	TGTGCCAGCAGCCAAGATCCCCGGACTAGCGGATTAGAGACCCAGTACTTC	CASSQDPRTSGLETQYF
.	TRBV4-1	TRBJ2-7	few	TGCGCCAGCAGTCAAAACAGCATCTCCTACGAGCAGTACTTC	CASSQNSISYEQYF
.	TRBV2	TRBJ1-2	.	TGTGCCAGCAGGGGACTGGACAGAGTCTTC	CASRGLDRVF
.	TRBV6-5	TRBJ2-1	once	TGTGCCAGCAGTCCCCTGGACGGGAGTTTCAATGAGCAGTTCTTC	CASSPLDGSFNEQFF
.	TRBV5-4	TRBJ2-1	once	TGTGCCAGCAGCTTGGGACTAACCTACAATGAGCAGTTCTTC	CASSLGLTYNEQFF
.	TRBV30	TRBJ1-1	.	TGTGCCTGGAGTGAGACCGGGGATAAAGCTTTCTTT	CAWSETGDKAFF
.	TRBV7-9	TRBJ2-7	.	TGTGCCAGCAGCTTAGTCACCGGGGAAGACGAGCAGTACTTC	CASSLVTGEDEQYF
.	TRBV2	TRBJ1-2	few	TGTGCCAGCAGTCCGCTCGCTTTGGACGGGAACTATGGCTACACCTTC	CASSPLALDGNYGYTF
.	TRBV6-5	TRBJ2-2	.	TGTGCCGGTGGAAGGACTTCCGGGGAGCTGTTTTTT	CAGGRTSGELFF
.	TRBV5-1	TRBJ2-1	.	TGCGCCAGCAGCTTGGTAAGCGGTTCCTACAATGAGCAGTTCTTC	CASSLVSGSYNEQFF
.	TRBV23-1	TRBJ2-7	.	TGCGCCAGAAAGCGGCTGAGCGGGTGCTACGAGCAGTACTTC	CARKRLSGCYEQYF
.	TRBV6-5	TRBJ1-2	.	TGTGCCAGCAGTTACTCTTCCGGGGGTGAGGGAGGCTACACCTTC	CASSYSSGGEGGYTF
TRBD2	TRBV7-2	TRBJ2-1	.	TGTGCCAGCAGCTTGACTAGCGGGAGGGGGGATGAGCAGTTCTTC	CASSLTSGRGDEQFF
.	TRBV6-7	TRBJ2-4	.	TGTGCCAGCAGTTACAGGGGACCAAGGAACATTCAGTACTTC	CASSYRGPRNIQYF